This TCR beta chain was sequenced in a study of blood T cell repertoires in COVID-19. Across the study: Donors in the United States, Italy and Spain gave samples during acute or convalescent COVID-19. Sample material is recorded as cDNA or gDNA derived from T cells, B-cell-depleted T cells, or PBMCs.

As originally analysed: Amplifying reference gene primers gave estimates of nucleated cell counts. Generated by immunoSEQ multiplex PCR, the TCRdb table keeps only in-frame clones and is missing some. D and trimming come from the DNA, and the V and J calls and clone size come from that table. The data contain 120,000 or so clones, roughly 69% of them singletons. This CDR3 has 14 amino acids. Trimming removed 4 bases from V and 7 bases from J, with 13 bases in between. The germline CDR1 and CDR2 sequences are SNHLY and FYNNEI. The TCR sequence derives from a woman aged 65 to 85 with acute or convalescent COVID-19. The sample was peripheral blood. This chain joins TRBV2 and TRBJ1-4, with D perhaps TRBD1 (5 bases). CDR3 bases: TGTGCCAGCAGTGCCCGGGGGGTGGGTGAAAAACTGTTTTTT. Translated, it gives CASSARGVGEKLFF.